The clone carrying this T cell receptor (beta chain) occurred many times. The antigen remains unidentified. These data come from a study of regulatory T cells in long-lasting Graves disease. General study results and limits: Analysis covered peripheral blood alone, not thyroid tissue. Few sampled subjects may have lowered accuracy. New patients shared 800 to 1,000 public clonotypes, fewer than the 2,500 to 3,500 shared by persistent patients.

The time point is: persistent/refractory GD, antithyroid drugs over 5 years with positive TRAb. The TCR library was prepared using RNA isolated from PBMCs. Building of the TCR beta libraries involved iRepertoire HTBI primers and Arm-PCR of CDR3 regions. Via MiXCR, TCRdb re-called the multiplex PCR reads, giving one row per CDR3 protein. The sample lists 300,000 to 350,000 distinct CDR3 sequences, about 18% occurring once. This clonotype originated in a female donor with Graves disease. Here the sequenced sample was peripheral blood mononuclear cells (PBMCs), taken when the disease was refractory, from a patient treated with antithyroid drugs.

CDR3 amino acids: CASTLTGGSNNQPQHF. As DNA, the CDR3 is TGTGCCAGCACATTGACAGGGGGATCGAACAATCAGCCCCAGCATTTT. V gene TRBV28 combines with J gene TRBJ1-5, with TRBD1 identical over 9 bases. The CDR3 totals 16 residues. Germline CDR1 MDHEN, CDR2 SYDVKM. The junction had 10 bases not matched to a gene; V was cut back by 7 bases and J by 3 bases.